The clone carrying this TCR beta chain turned up a few times. Its antigen is undetermined. The sample originates from a study of T cell repertoires in cytomegalovirus infection. The overall study: Recently identified HLA-C-restricted CMV epitopes were among the peptides used. In public TCR beta signatures, there were indications of both CMV infection and matching HLA type. General study results and limits: Of the TCR beta families, the public ones yielded a cumulative frequency that identified carriers of CMV plus the relevant HLA. Dominating the ex vivo response were TCR beta clonotypes that were CMV-specific and HLA-C-restricted.

V lost 10 bases and J 2 bases, leaving 11 bases between the germline ends. Germline V gene data show CDR1 as MDHEN and CDR2 as SYDVKM. CDR3 size: 13 residues. TCRdb fed the reads into MiXCR, producing one record per CDR3 protein. The top ten clones hold 43% of a sample with about 470,000 distinct CDR3 sequences, under 45% of them seen once. This TCR was recovered from a human donor in good health (CMV status not recorded). Some clones in this sample may be carry-over from other donors' samples. The chain recombines TRBV28 with TRBJ2-2; D unclear. Here the sequenced sample was cultured PBMCs, taken from culture after CMV antigen stimulation. The CDR3 DNA follows: TGTGCCACCTTAGTAGGAAACACCGGGGAGCTGTTTTTT. This encodes CATLVGNTGELFF.